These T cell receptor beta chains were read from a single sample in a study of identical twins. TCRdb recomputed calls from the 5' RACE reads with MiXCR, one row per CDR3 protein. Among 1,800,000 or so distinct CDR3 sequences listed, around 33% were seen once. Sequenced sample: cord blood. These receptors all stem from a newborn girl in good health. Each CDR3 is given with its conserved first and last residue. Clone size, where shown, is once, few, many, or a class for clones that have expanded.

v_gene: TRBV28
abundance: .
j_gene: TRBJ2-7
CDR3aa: CASIGTSSLYEQYF

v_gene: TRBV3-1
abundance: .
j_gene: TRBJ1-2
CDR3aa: CASSQDPRGRGYGYTF

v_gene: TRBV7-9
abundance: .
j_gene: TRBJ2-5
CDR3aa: CASSLLGQSRKETQYF

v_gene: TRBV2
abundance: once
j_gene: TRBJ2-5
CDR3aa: CASFLTFGGQYF

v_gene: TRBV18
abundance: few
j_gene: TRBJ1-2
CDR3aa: CASSLLGTSGTDPGGYTF

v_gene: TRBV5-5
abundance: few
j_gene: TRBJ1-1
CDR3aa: CASSRFKDSLNTEAFF

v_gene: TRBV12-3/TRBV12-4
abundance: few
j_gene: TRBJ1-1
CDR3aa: CASSFIPNTEAFF

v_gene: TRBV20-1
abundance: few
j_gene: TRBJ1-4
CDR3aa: CSASKNEKLFF

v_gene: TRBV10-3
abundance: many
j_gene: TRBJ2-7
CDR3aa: CAISQNDWGQYF

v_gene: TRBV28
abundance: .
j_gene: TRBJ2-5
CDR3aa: CASSFLDRAYNEQYF

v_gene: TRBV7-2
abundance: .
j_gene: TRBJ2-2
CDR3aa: CASSLASGLAIGELFF

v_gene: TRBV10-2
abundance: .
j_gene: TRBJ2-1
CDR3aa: CASSGGTSEVNEQFF

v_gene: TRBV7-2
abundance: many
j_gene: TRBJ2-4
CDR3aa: CASSLATIAGTPRAKNIQYF

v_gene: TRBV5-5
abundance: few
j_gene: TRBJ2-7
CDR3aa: CASSLSRTWEYF

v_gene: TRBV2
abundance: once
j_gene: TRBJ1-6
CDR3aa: CASRSGSPLHF

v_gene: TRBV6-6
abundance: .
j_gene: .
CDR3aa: CASTADRRETQYF

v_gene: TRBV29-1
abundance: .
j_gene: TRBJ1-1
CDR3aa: CSVADGTFF

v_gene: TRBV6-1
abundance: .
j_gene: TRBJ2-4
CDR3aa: CASSEPDRDVKNIQYF

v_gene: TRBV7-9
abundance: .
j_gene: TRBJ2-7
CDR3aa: CASSYPGNHEQYF

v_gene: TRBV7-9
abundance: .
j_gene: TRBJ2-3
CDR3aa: CASSFGVTSTDAQYF

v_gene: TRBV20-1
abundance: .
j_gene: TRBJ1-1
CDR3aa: CSARGAGTTEAFF

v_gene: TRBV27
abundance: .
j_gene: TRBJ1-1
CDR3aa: CASRDQGRMNTEAFF

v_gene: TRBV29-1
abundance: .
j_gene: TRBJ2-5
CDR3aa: CSVEIWGAQETQYF

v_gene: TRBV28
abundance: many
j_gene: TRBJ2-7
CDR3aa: CASSFGRELDSYEQYF

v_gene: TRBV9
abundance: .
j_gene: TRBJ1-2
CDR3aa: CASSVTTGSYGCTF

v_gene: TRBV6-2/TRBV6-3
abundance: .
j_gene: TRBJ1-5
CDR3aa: CASIYDRPGNQPQHF

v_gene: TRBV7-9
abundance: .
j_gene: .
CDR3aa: CSSSLNYEQYF

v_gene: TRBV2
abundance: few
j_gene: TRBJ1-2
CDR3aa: CASDRGNYGYTF

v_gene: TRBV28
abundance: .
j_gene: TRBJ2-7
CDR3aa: CASSNDALSSYEQYF

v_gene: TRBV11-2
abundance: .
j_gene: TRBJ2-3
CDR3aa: CASSLDPSTDTRYF

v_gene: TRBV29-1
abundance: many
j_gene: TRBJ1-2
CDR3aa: CSVGGGGYGYTF

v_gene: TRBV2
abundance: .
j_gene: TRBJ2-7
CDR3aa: CASFRAGEQYF

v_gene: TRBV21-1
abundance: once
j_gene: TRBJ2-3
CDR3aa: CATFTGWTPTDTQYF

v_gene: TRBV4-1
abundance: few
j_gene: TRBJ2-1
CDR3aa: CASSLLAVLLSSYNEQFF

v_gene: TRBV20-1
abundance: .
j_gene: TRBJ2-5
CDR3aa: CSARDLVGPPKTQYF

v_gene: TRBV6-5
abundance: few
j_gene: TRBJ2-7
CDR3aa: CASRAPGGRSYEQYF

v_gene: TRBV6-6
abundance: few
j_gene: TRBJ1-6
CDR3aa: CASSLSTGANSPLHF

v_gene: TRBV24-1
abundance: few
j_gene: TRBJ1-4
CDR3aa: CATRLRGTNEKLFF

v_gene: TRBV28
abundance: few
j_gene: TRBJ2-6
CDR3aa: CASTTGSSGANVLTF

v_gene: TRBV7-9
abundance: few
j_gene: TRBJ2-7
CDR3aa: CASSTDRITYEQYF

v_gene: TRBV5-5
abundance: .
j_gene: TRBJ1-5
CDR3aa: CASSQESTSNQPQHF

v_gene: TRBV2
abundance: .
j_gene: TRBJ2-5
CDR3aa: CASRLAGPQETQYF

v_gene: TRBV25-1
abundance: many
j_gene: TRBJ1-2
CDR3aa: CASSESQGLGYTF

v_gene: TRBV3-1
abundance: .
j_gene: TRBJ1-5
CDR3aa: CASGDGTNQPQHF

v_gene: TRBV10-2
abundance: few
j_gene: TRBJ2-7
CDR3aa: CASKAGQGPYEQYF

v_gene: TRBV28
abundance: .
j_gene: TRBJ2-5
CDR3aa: CASSRLMGGETQYF

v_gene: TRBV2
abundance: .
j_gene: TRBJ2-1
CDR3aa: CASMGFPSRVRSSYNEQFF

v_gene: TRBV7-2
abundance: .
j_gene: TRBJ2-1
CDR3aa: CASSLVAGRDEQFF

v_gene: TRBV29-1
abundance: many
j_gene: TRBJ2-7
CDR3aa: CSVGPGPSSYEQYF

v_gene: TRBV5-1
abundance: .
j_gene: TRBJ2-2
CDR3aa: CASSFGSLTGELFF

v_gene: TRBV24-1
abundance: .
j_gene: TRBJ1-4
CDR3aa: CATSDQHGKLFF

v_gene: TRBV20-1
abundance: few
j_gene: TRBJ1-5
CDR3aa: CSARARQGNQPQHF

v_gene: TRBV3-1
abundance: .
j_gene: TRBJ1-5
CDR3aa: CASSQDRFQPQHF

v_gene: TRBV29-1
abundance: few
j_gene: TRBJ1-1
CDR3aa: CSVVGGWGNTEAFF

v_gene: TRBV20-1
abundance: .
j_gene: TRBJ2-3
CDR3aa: CSASPGLAGGRDTQYF

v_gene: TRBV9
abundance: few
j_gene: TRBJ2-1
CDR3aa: CASSPGLDHSYNEQFF